This TCR beta chain was sequenced in a study of beta chain features in type 1 diabetes. Expressed TCRB transcripts were sequenced after all isolated RNA was converted to cDNA. The data were produced by immunoSEQ multiplex PCR, yet TCRdb's version contains in-frame clones alone and is incomplete. Of hundreds of thousands of clones listed, 25% to 35% are singletons. About this clone itself: Its specificity is not known.

Study observations and caveats: A possible short-template PCR bias applies equally to patients and controls.

Sample: naive CD4+ T cells from blood. The sequence was obtained from a man aged 18-30 years in good health.

In DNA, the CDR3 is TGTGCCAGCAGCGTAGAAGCAGGAAGCTCTGGAAACACCATATATTTT. The encoded protein is CASSVEAGSSGNTIYF. The J gene is TRBJ1-3, the V gene TRBV9; the D is unclear. Trimming left V 0 bases short and J 0 bases short, with 10 bases between. Per the germline V gene, CDR1 is SGDLS and CDR2 is YYNGEE. This CDR3 spans 16 amino acids.